This TCR beta chain was documented in a study of blood T cell repertoires in COVID-19. The CDR3 is made up of 15 amino acids. The germline V and J ends were trimmed by 1 base and 7 bases, with 16 bases remaining between them. The germline gives CDR1 LNHNV, CDR2 YYDKDF (reference sequence). Using immunoSEQ multiplex PCR, the repertoire was profiled, and TCRdb retains in-frame clones only, with some absent. Of more than 65,000 clones in the sample, more than 65% are singletons; the top ten hold around 21%. The TCR was taken from an elderly woman with active or convalescent COVID-19. The gene calls are TRBV15 and TRBJ1-2; the D gene is possibly TRBD1 (6 bases). Sequenced material: peripheral blood. The CDR3 sequence is CATSRVGRGGIGYTF. The CDR3 coding sequence is TGTGCCACCAGCAGAGTGGGGAGAGGGGGTATTGGCTACACCTTC.